A selection of T cell receptor beta chains follows, all from one sample in a study of T cell responses to AZD1222 COVID-19 vaccine. Method: immunoSEQ multiplex PCR; TCRdb's copy keeps in-frame clones and lacks some. The sample contains approximately 76,000 clones, just over 90% of which appear only once. The material sequenced was peripheral blood, taken on day 0 of MenACWY control vaccination. Every receptor here comes from an adult in good health. The conserved cysteine and the conserved F or W are not part of the CDR3 here.

cdr3_aa v_call
ASSGQDNSPLH TRBV5-1
TSRGGRSEETQY TRBV1
ASRSRRGLPPLH TRBV7-8
ASYREETQY TRBV10-1
ASSSRGPHNEQF TRBV9
ASSGQHEPDTQY TRBV7-6
ASSPGSNQPQH TRBV7-8
ASSLRVNTGELF TRBV11-3
ASSSQGFNTEAF TRBV18
ASSQDQGSRTEAF TRBV4-1
SVTFGVAGGSSSYEQY TRBV29-1
ASSLGLDRNEKLF TRBV7-2
ASSLVRNSPLH TRBV11-2
ASSSWDRNNEQF TRBV5-1
ASIGPDRVYGYT TRBV19
ASSYNSGRDEQF TRBV6-6
ASSPPNSEETQY TRBV5-8
ASSFSGLGNTEAF TRBV19
ASSPTGWGTEAF TRBV7-2
AWSVHLTGLENIQY TRBV30